The clone carrying this T cell receptor (beta chain) was observed once. Each sample had at least 7 million PBMCs isolated. A J-beta primer mix and a sample-barcoded 5' primer were used in a second PCR of about 6 to 12 cycles. TCRdb recomputed calls from the 5' RACE reads with MiXCR, one row per CDR3 protein. The sample contains more than 1 million distinct CDR3 sequences, under 55% of which appear only once. This sample stems from a study of blood T cells in healthy people across ages. The germline gives CDR1 KGHSH, CDR2 LQKENI. V dropped 5 bases and J dropped 5 bases, with 12 bases sitting between them. This CDR3 region has 14 residues.

Sample: blood. The sequence derives from a woman aged 60 to 75 in good health. This rearrangement joins TRBV18 to TRBJ1-4, with D perhaps matching TRBD1 (5 bases). The CDR3 nucleotides are TGTGCCAGCTCATCGGGACGGCGGAATGAAAAACTGTTTTTT. It codes for CASSSGRRNEKLFF.